This TCR beta chain emerged from a study of blood T cell repertoires in COVID-19. Study-wide background: COVID-19 samples collected from the United States, Italy and Spain covered acute and convalescent phases. PBMCs, B-cell-depleted T cells, or T cells were the source of the cDNA or gDNA that made up the material.

Authors' methods: For nucleated cells, counts were estimated from reference gene primer amplification. Assay used: immunoSEQ multiplex PCR; TCRdb lists only in-frame clones, some missing. V and J calls and clone size come straight from that table; D and trimming were deduced from the DNA. The sample yields 230,000 or so clones, roughly 89% seen once. The CDR3 totals 14 residues. Trimming removed 3 bases from V and 5 bases from J; junction bases left unmatched: 5. The germline V gene has CDR1 LNHDA and CDR2 SQIVND (reference sequence). Sequenced material: peripheral blood. This rearrangement joins TRBV19 to TRBJ2-5; 8 bases map to TRBD2. This receptor was obtained from a woman aged 40 to 50 who had recovered from COVID-19. The CDR3 sequence: CASSMGQRGETQYF. The CDR3 nucleotides read TGTGCCAGTAGTATGGGTCAGCGGGGGGAGACCCAGTACTTC.